This T cell receptor beta chain was sequenced in a study of blood T cell repertoires in COVID-19. Donors in Cohort 3 who had recovered were those with two negative PCRs, healthcare professional clearance, or resolution of their symptoms. The assay was immunoSEQ multiplex PCR, and TCRdb's table has in-frame clones only and misses some. Of a few hundred thousand clones listed, about 88% were seen once; the top ten hold under 2%. CDR1 is MDHEN and CDR2 is SYDVKM in the germline V gene. The CDR3 length is 15 residues. V lost 7 bases, J lost 1 base, and 14 bases lay in between. The chain combines TRBV28 with TRBJ2-1; no firm D call. Sequenced sample: PBMCs or T cells enriched from blood (not recorded which). The TCR sequence derives from a woman in her fifties or sixties who had recovered from COVID-19. The CDR3 bases are TGTGCCAGCAACGACAAAGTAGTTTCCTACAATGAGCAGTTCTTC. Its protein is CASNDKVVSYNEQFF.